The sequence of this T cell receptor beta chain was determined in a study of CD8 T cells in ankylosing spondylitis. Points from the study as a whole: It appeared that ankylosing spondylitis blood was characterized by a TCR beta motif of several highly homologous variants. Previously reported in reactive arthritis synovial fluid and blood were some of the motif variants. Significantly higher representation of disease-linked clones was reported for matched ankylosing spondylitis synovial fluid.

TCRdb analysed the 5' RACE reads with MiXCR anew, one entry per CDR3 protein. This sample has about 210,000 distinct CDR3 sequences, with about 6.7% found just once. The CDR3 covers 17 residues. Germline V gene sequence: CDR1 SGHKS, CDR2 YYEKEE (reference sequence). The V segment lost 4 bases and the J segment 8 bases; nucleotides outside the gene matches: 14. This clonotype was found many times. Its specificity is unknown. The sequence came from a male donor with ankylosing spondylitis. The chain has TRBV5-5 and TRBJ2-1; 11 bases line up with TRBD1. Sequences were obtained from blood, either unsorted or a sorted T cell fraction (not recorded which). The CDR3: CASSLVPGTGGIHEQFF. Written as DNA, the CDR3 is TGTGCCAGCAGCCTAGTGCCCGGGACAGGGGGTATCCATGAGCAGTTCTTC.